The rows below give T cell receptor beta chains drawn from one sample of a study of T cell responses to AZD1222 COVID-19 vaccine. Profiled with immunoSEQ multiplex PCR; TCRdb holds only in-frame clones, not every one. The table lists roughly 140,000 clones, more than 75% of them singletons, with about 5% in the top ten. This specimen was peripheral blood, taken on day 0 of AZD1222 vaccination. The receptors come from an adult in good health. Each CDR3 is given without its conserved first and last residue. Size tells how often a clone was seen (once, few, many) or the class of an expanded clone, and some rows leave it out.

cdr3_aa,j_call,clone_size,v_call
ASSEGFFNEQF,TRBJ2-1,once,TRBV2
ASSGSGGGYEQY,TRBJ2-7,.,TRBV5-1
ASSHGTDNTGELF,TRBJ2-2,.,TRBV5-4
ASRPPGQGNGYT,TRBJ1-2,.,TRBV28
ASSYNRGNEQF,TRBJ2-1,.,TRBV6-2/TRBV6-3
ASSVASTDYEQY,TRBJ2-7,.,TRBV9
ATSRDRFNQPQH,TRBJ1-5,.,TRBV15
ASRHRGQNSPLH,TRBJ1-6,.,TRBV6-5
ASSGGRGGAYGYT,TRBJ1-2,.,TRBV9
ASSPFTGFNNQPQH,TRBJ1-5,.,TRBV28
ASSYSAEAF,TRBJ1-1,.,TRBV6-2/TRBV6-3